The 3 T cell receptor beta chains listed next were all sequenced from one sample in a study of T cell clones after liver transplantation. Some clones are missing from TCRdb's copy, which holds only in-frame ones; the method was immunoSEQ multiplex PCR. The table lists fewer than 80,000 clones, around four fifths of them singletons. The sequences come from CD4+ T cells from blood, collected 48 months after liver transplant. Receptors were obtained from a human patient who received a liver transplant. The graft donor may account for some of the T cells.

The gene calls are TRBV28 and TRBJ1-1; 7 bases map to TRBD1. CDR3 length equals 13 residues. Germline V gene lookup returns CDR1 MDHEN and CDR2 SYDVKM. Germline trimming cut 6 bases from V and 1 base from J; bases unmatched to any gene: 2. The CDR3 loop reads CASRGGKNTEAFF. For the CDR3, the DNA is TGTGCCAGCAGAGGGGGCAAGAACACTGAAGCTTTCTTT.

The rearrangement links TRBV9 to TRBJ1-1, with a weak D call TRBD1 (5 bases). Per germline, CDR1 SGDLS and CDR2 YYNGEE. This CDR3 contains 14 residues. Between the trimmed V and J ends, which lost 4 bases and 8 bases, there was a span of 18 bases. In DNA, the CDR3 is TGTGCCAGCAGCCCACGGGACCGATTTTGGGAAGCTTTCTTT. This translates into CASSPRDRFWEAFF.

CDR3 in amino acids: CAADNLGGGNQPQHF. The CDR3 DNA sequence: TGTGCCGCAGATAACTTAGGGGGGGGCAATCAGCCCCAGCATTTT. The chain employs TRBV28 and TRBJ1-5; D may be TRBD1 (6 bases). Between the trimmed V and J ends, which lost 11 bases and 2 bases, there was a span of 19 bases. The CDR3 covers 15 residues. CDR1 is MDHEN, CDR2 SYDVKM, per germline.